This is a list of T cell receptor beta chains from one sample in a study of CD4 T cells in relation to SARS-CoV-2 and coronaviruses. These receptors have no known antigen. Using immunoSEQ multiplex PCR, the repertoire was profiled, and TCRdb retains in-frame clones only, with some absent. The top ten hold over 25% of the sample, which has some 16,000 clones, roughly 72% seen once. The sequencing input was CD4+ T cells from PBMCs, cultured in vitro. Source of these receptors: a human donor in good health. CDR3s include the opening cysteine and the closing phenylalanine or tryptophan. The order of the fields is J gene, D gene, clone size, V gene, CDR3 DNA, CDR3 protein. The D gene is left open where the match is weak. Only part of the rows carry a size: once, few, many, or a class if the clone is expanded.

J: TRBJ1-1
D: .
size: .
V: TRBV2
DNA: TGTGCCAGCAGTGCGCGAGGAAACACTGAAGCTTTCTTT
CDR3: CASSARGNTEAFF

J: TRBJ2-3
D: .
size: .
V: TRBV5-4
DNA: TGTGCCAGCAGCTTGGGTGTGAGCACAGATACGCAGTATTTT
CDR3: CASSLGVSTDTQYF

J: TRBJ2-3
D: .
size: few
V: TRBV19
DNA: TGTGCCACAGGGGTAGCGGAGACCTCCACAGATACGCAGTATTTT
CDR3: CATGVAETSTDTQYF

J: TRBJ1-2
D: TRBD1
size: .
V: TRBV30
DNA: TGTGCCTGGAGTGTGGGACAGGTCTATGGCTACACCTTC
CDR3: CAWSVGQVYGYTF

J: TRBJ2-7
D: .
size: .
V: TRBV7-9
DNA: TGTGCCAGCAGCGACTCGGGACGAAGCTCCTACGAGCAGTACTTC
CDR3: CASSDSGRSSYEQYF

J: TRBJ1-1
D: TRBD1
size: .
V: TRBV6-5
DNA: TGTGCCAGCAGTTACGACAGGGCCACTGAAGCTTTCTTT
CDR3: CASSYDRATEAFF

J: TRBJ2-5
D: TRBD1
size: .
V: TRBV2
DNA: TGTGCCAGCAGTCCCGGGACAGGGGAAGAGACCCAGTACTTC
CDR3: CASSPGTGEETQYF

J: TRBJ2-5
D: .
size: .
V: TRBV27
DNA: TGTGCCAGCAGTTTAGGGGACCGGTCGGAGACCCAGTACTTC
CDR3: CASSLGDRSETQYF

J: TRBJ1-5
D: .
size: .
V: TRBV5-1
DNA: TGCGCCAGCAGATCGACTATAGATCAGCCCCAGCATTTT
CDR3: CASRSTIDQPQHF

J: TRBJ1-4
D: TRBD1
size: once
V: TRBV11-2
DNA: TGTGCCAGCAGCTCAACCGGGACAGGGAGAAATGAAAAACTGTTTTTT
CDR3: CASSSTGTGRNEKLFF

J: TRBJ1-3
D: .
size: .
V: TRBV19
DNA: TGTGCTATTTTTTCTGGAAACACCATATATTTT
CDR3: CAIFSGNTIYF

J: TRBJ2-3
D: .
size: once
V: TRBV9
DNA: TGTGCCAGCAGCGTAGCACAGAGCACAGATACGCAGTATTTT
CDR3: CASSVAQSTDTQYF

J: TRBJ2-6
D: .
size: .
V: TRBV5-1
DNA: TGCGCCAGCAGCTTGGTCGGTCCCTCTGGGGCCAACGTCCTGACTTTC
CDR3: CASSLVGPSGANVLTF

J: TRBJ2-1
D: TRBD2
size: .
V: TRBV18
DNA: TGTGCCAGCCGGGGGACTAGTTACAATGAGCAGTTCTTC
CDR3: CASRGTSYNEQFF

J: TRBJ2-5
D: .
size: .
V: TRBV30
DNA: TGTGCCTGGAGTGTACGGGCGGTACCTCAAGAGACCCAGTACTTC
CDR3: CAWSVRAVPQETQYF

J: TRBJ1-3
D: TRBD1
size: .
V: TRBV5-1
DNA: TGCGCCAGCAGCGCACAGGGGGCCGGAGGAAACACCATATATTTT
CDR3: CASSAQGAGGNTIYF

J: TRBJ2-3
D: .
size: .
V: TRBV5-1
DNA: TGCGCCAGCAGCGGAGCGGATGTTACAGATACGCAGTATTTT
CDR3: CASSGADVTDTQYF

J: TRBJ2-6
D: .
size: .
V: TRBV5-1
DNA: TGCGCCAGCAGCTTGGGGCAGACAAGCTCTGGGGCCAACGTCCTGACTTTC
CDR3: CASSLGQTSSGANVLTF

J: TRBJ1-2
D: .
size: .
V: TRBV6-6
DNA: TGTGCCAGCAGCAAGGGACGGACTGACCTTAACTATGGCTACACCTTC
CDR3: CASSKGRTDLNYGYTF

J: TRBJ1-2
D: .
size: .
V: TRBV27
DNA: TGTGCCAGCAGACATAACTATGGCTACACCTTC
CDR3: CASRHNYGYTF

J: TRBJ2-5
D: .
size: once
V: TRBV5-4
DNA: TGTGCCAGCAGCTACCGGGACGGGGATGGGACCCAGTACTTC
CDR3: CASSYRDGDGTQYF

J: TRBJ1-2
D: TRBD1
size: .
V: TRBV11-2
DNA: TGTGCCAGCAGCCCCCAGCCCCCGGACAGGGCCAACTATGGCTACACCTTC
CDR3: CASSPQPPDRANYGYTF

J: TRBJ2-7
D: TRBD2
size: .
V: TRBV11-2
DNA: TGTGCCAGCAGCTCTTCTAGCGGGGGTTACGAGCAGTACTTC
CDR3: CASSSSSGGYEQYF

J: TRBJ2-2
D: .
size: once
V: TRBV12-3/TRBV12-4
DNA: TGTGCCAGCACCGAGCAGAACGGGGAGCTGTTTTTT
CDR3: CASTEQNGELFF

J: TRBJ2-3
D: TRBD1
size: .
V: TRBV29-1
DNA: TGCAGCGTACTCCGGACAGGGGGCGCGGGAGATACGCAGTATTTT
CDR3: CSVLRTGGAGDTQYF

J: TRBJ2-3
D: TRBD2
size: .
V: TRBV28
DNA: TGTGCCAGCAGTTTTCCTAGCGGGAAAACAGATACGCAGTATTTT
CDR3: CASSFPSGKTDTQYF

J: TRBJ2-7
D: TRBD1
size: .
V: TRBV18
DNA: TGTGCCAGCTCACCCCTGGACAGGGGGGCCTCCTACGAGCAGTACTTC
CDR3: CASSPLDRGASYEQYF

J: TRBJ2-1
D: TRBD1
size: .
V: TRBV9
DNA: TGTGCCAGCAGCGTATCGGCAGGGGGCTCCTACAATGAGCAGTTCTTC
CDR3: CASSVSAGGSYNEQFF

J: TRBJ2-5
D: TRBD1
size: .
V: TRBV5-1
DNA: TGCGCCAGCAGCGGAGCCGGGACAGAACAAGAGACCCAGTACTTC
CDR3: CASSGAGTEQETQYF

J: TRBJ1-1
D: TRBD1
size: .
V: TRBV11-3
DNA: TGTGCCAGCAGCCCCAGGACAGGGTCCACTGAAGCTTTCTTT
CDR3: CASSPRTGSTEAFF

J: TRBJ1-2
D: .
size: .
V: TRBV3-1/TRBV3-2
DNA: TGTGCCAGCAGCCAAGGGACGGGTGGCTACACCTTC
CDR3: CASSQGTGGYTF

J: TRBJ2-3
D: .
size: .
V: TRBV5-6
DNA: TGTGCCAGCAGCCGGGGGTCTGCGCGGTCTAGCACAGATACGCAGTATTTT
CDR3: CASSRGSARSSTDTQYF

J: TRBJ2-5
D: TRBD1
size: .
V: TRBV7-7
DNA: TGTGCCAGCAGCTTAGGGGGGACAGACCAAGAGACCCAGTACTTC
CDR3: CASSLGGTDQETQYF

J: TRBJ2-1
D: .
size: .
V: TRBV29-1
DNA: TGCAGCGGGCACGTCTACAATGAGCAGTTCTTC
CDR3: CSGHVYNEQFF

J: TRBJ2-2
D: TRBD2
size: .
V: TRBV11-2
DNA: TGTGCCAGCAGCTTAAGCGGGATCGGCGGGGAGCTGTTTTTT
CDR3: CASSLSGIGGELFF

J: TRBJ2-7
D: TRBD1
size: .
V: TRBV5-1
DNA: TGCGCCAGCAGCGAACTAGGGACAGAAACGTCCTACGAGCAGTACTTC
CDR3: CASSELGTETSYEQYF

J: TRBJ2-7
D: TRBD1
size: few
V: TRBV14
DNA: TGTGCCAGCAGCCAGGGACAGTTCTACGAGCAGTACTTC
CDR3: CASSQGQFYEQYF

J: TRBJ2-3
D: .
size: few
V: TRBV7-7
DNA: TGTGCCAGCAGCTTAGACTATTCAGATACGCAGTATTTT
CDR3: CASSLDYSDTQYF

J: TRBJ2-5
D: TRBD2
size: .
V: TRBV5-1
DNA: TGCGCCAGCAGCTGGACCCTTGGGACTAGCGGGTTCTCACAAGAGACCCAGTACTTC
CDR3: CASSWTLGTSGFSQETQYF

J: TRBJ2-4
D: TRBD2
size: .
V: TRBV11-2
DNA: TGTGCCAGCAGCTTAGTCGCGGGAGATCCCCTGGCCAAAAACATTCAGTACTTC
CDR3: CASSLVAGDPLAKNIQYF

J: TRBJ1-2
D: .
size: .
V: TRBV3-1/TRBV3-2
DNA: TGTGCCAGCAGCCAAGATTGGGGGGAGTATGGCTACACCTTC
CDR3: CASSQDWGEYGYTF

J: TRBJ2-2
D: .
size: .
V: TRBV24-1
DNA: TGTGCCACCTCAAGTCTTTTCACCGGGGAGCTGTTTTTT
CDR3: CATSSLFTGELFF

J: TRBJ2-1
D: .
size: .
V: TRBV29-1
DNA: TGCAGCGTAACACTAGGGCTTTCCTACAATGAGCAGTTCTTC
CDR3: CSVTLGLSYNEQFF

J: TRBJ2-3
D: TRBD2
size: .
V: TRBV19
DNA: TGTGCCAGTAGTGGGACTAGCGGGAGGGGCGCTAGCACAGATACGCAGTATTTT
CDR3: CASSGTSGRGASTDTQYF

J: TRBJ2-1
D: .
size: .
V: TRBV6-5
DNA: TGTGCCAGCAGTACCGGGACGAGCTCCTACAATGAGCAGTTCTTC
CDR3: CASSTGTSSYNEQFF

J: TRBJ2-5
D: .
size: few
V: TRBV7-9
DNA: TGTGCCAGCAGCTTAGGGGCAGGGGAAGAGACCCAGTACTTC
CDR3: CASSLGAGEETQYF

J: TRBJ2-7
D: .
size: .
V: TRBV6-1
DNA: TGTGCCAGCAGTGACCCCTACGAGCAGTACTTC
CDR3: CASSDPYEQYF

J: TRBJ2-1
D: .
size: .
V: TRBV21-1
DNA: TGTGCCAGCAGCTGCGGACTAGCGGGTGGTTCGATTGAGCAGTTCTTC
CDR3: CASSCGLAGGSIEQFF

J: TRBJ2-1
D: .
size: .
V: TRBV5-1
DNA: TGCGCCAGCAGCTCTACAGGTAGCTCCTACAATGAGCAGTTCTTC
CDR3: CASSSTGSSYNEQFF

J: TRBJ2-7
D: TRBD2
size: .
V: TRBV29-1
DNA: TGCAGCGCCCTCGAGCGGGAGAGCTACGAGCAGTACTTC
CDR3: CSALERESYEQYF

J: TRBJ2-7
D: .
size: .
V: TRBV15
DNA: TGTGCCACCAGCGGAACCTCCTACGAGCAGTACTTC
CDR3: CATSGTSYEQYF

J: TRBJ1-4
D: TRBD1
size: .
V: TRBV6-5
DNA: TGTGCCAGCGAGAGACAGGGGGCTGGTGAAAAACTGTTTTTT
CDR3: CASERQGAGEKLFF

J: TRBJ2-5
D: .
size: few
V: TRBV11-1
DNA: TGTGCCAGCAGCTTAGTCAGCACTAGTCGGGAGACCCAGTACTTC
CDR3: CASSLVSTSRETQYF

J: TRBJ2-3
D: TRBD2
size: once
V: TRBV5-8
DNA: TGTGCCAGCAGCTTGGGGACTAGCGGGGAAGGGGCAGATACGCAGTATTTT
CDR3: CASSLGTSGEGADTQYF

J: TRBJ1-1
D: .
size: .
V: TRBV1
DNA: TGCACCAGCAGCCAAAGGCGGGTTTGCAAAGCTTTCTTT
CDR3: CTSSQRRVCKAFF